One sample yielded the 16 T cell receptor beta chains listed below, sequenced in a study of T cell responses to AZD1222 COVID-19 vaccine. Profiled with immunoSEQ multiplex PCR; TCRdb holds only in-frame clones, not every one. The sample records approximately 150,000 clones, around nine tenths being singletons. Sequencing was performed on peripheral blood, taken 28 days after the second AZD1222 dose. Receptor source: an adult who received the AZD1222 COVID-19 vaccine.

V gene TRBV18 combines with J gene TRBJ1-1; D not resolved. This CDR3 spans 14 amino acids. Deletions cut 6 bases from V and 1 base from J, with 12 bases between. Germline assignment: CDR1 KGHSH and CDR2 LQKENI. CDR3 nucleotide sequence: TGTGCCAGCTCCCCTGATTTTTCGAACACTGAAGCTTTCTTT. As protein: CASSPDFSNTEAFF.

This sequence joins TRBV6-2 or TRBV6-3 and TRBJ1-2; D call uncertain. Germline V gene data show CDR1 as MNHEY and CDR2 as SVGEGT. Trimming shortened V by 0 bases and J by 2 bases, and 10 bases separated the two germline ends. This CDR3 is 15 amino acids long. The CDR3 spells CASSYSRGRNYGYTF. In DNA, the CDR3 is TGTGCCAGCAGTTACTCGAGAGGGCGAAACTATGGCTACACCTTC.

This clone was counted only a few times. This chain uses TRBV4-1 with TRBJ2-3; D gene uncertain. The germline V gene has CDR1 MGHRA and CDR2 YSYEKL. Trimming cost V 0 bases and J 0 bases, with 1 base left between them. This CDR3 is built from 13 residues. In DNA form, the CDR3 reads TGCGCCAGCAGCCAAGAGAGCACAGATACGCAGTATTTT. It specifies CASSQESTDTQYF.

The V call is TRBV5-4, the J call TRBJ1-2; a possible D gene is TRBD1 (5 bases). Trimming pared 3 bases from V and 6 bases from J, leaving 12 bases between. Per germline, CDR1 SGHNT and CDR2 YYREEE (reference sequence). The CDR3 consists of 13 residues. As DNA, the CDR3 is TGTGCCAGCAGCTCGCTGGGGGAACATGGCTACACCTTC. Translated: CASSSLGEHGYTF.

This chain joins TRBV7-8 and TRBJ1-1, with D hard to call. The V end was cut by 3 bases, the J end by 1 base, with 3 bases between. The CDR3 sequence is 12 residues long. Looked up from germline, CDR1 is SGHVS and CDR2 is FQNEAQ. The chain's CDR3 is CASSFWNTEAFF. The CDR3, as DNA: TGTGCCAGCAGCTTTTGGAACACTGAAGCTTTCTTT.

The rearrangement links TRBV27 to TRBJ1-3, with a weak D call TRBD1 (5 bases). V dropped 2 bases and J dropped 2 bases, with 10 bases sitting between them. The CDR3 totals 15 residues. CDR1 and CDR2 from the germline V gene are MNHEY and SMNVEV (reference sequence). The CDR3 spells CASSLRWGTGNTIYF. The CDR3 DNA follows: TGTGCCAGCAGTTTACGTTGGGGGACTGGAAACACCATATATTTT.

The rearrangement joins TRBV11-2 to TRBJ2-7, with D unresolved. V dropped 0 bases and J dropped 1 base, with 7 bases sitting between them. The CDR3 covers 14 residues. From germline, CDR1 is SGHAT and CDR2 FQNNGV. The CDR3 loop is CASSLEGQSYEQYF. In DNA, the CDR3 is TGTGCCAGCAGCTTAGAAGGGCAATCCTACGAGCAGTACTTC.

The rearrangement joins TRBV5-1 to TRBJ2-3; D might be TRBD2 (5 bases). CDR3 length: 15 residues. Deletions cut 0 bases from V and 0 bases from J, with 8 bases between. Germline V gene data show CDR1 as SGHRS and CDR2 as YFSETQ. CDR3 residues: CASSLDAGSTDTQYF. For the CDR3, the DNA is TGCGCCAGCAGCTTGGACGCGGGTAGCACAGATACGCAGTATTTT.

The chain recombines TRBV27 with TRBJ2-5; TRBD2 agrees at 7 bases. This CDR3 has 14 amino acids. Germline values: CDR1 MNHEY, CDR2 SMNVEV (reference sequence). Trimming took 2 bases from V and 5 from J; bases not matched to a gene: 5. CDR3 region: CASSLGGGRETQYF. CDR3 bases: TGTGCCAGCAGTTTAGGGGGGGGACGGGAGACCCAGTACTTC.

The chain is built from TRBV12-3 or TRBV12-4 and TRBJ2-1, with no clear D. The CDR3 is 12 residues long. V was pared by 6 bases and J by 9 bases, with 12 bases between. The CDR3 sequence is CASSSLSVEQFF. DNA of the CDR3: TGTGCCAGCAGCAGTCTGAGCGTTGAGCAGTTCTTC.

This clone was recorded only once. The chain carries TRBV6-5 and TRBJ1-5, with TRBD1 identical over 7 bases. The CDR3 sequence is 14 residues long. Looked up from germline, CDR1 is MNHEY and CDR2 is SVGAGI. J lost 5 bases, V lost 6 bases, and 7 bases had no gene match. The DNA for the CDR3 is TGTGCCAGCAGCAAACAGGGGAGGGATCAGCCCCAGCATTTT. Translated: CASSKQGRDQPQHF.

The CDR3 is CASSYGLMGPGNEKLFF. CDR3 sequence (DNA): TGTGCCAGCAGTTACGGTTTAATGGGACCGGGTAATGAAAAACTGTTTTTT. V is TRBV6-2 or TRBV6-3 and J is TRBJ1-4; D may be TRBD1 (5 bases). The CDR3 spans 17 residues. CDR1 and CDR2 (germline): MNHEY, SVGEGT. V lost 2 bases, J lost 4 bases, and 17 bases lay in between.

The chain employs TRBV4-1 and TRBJ2-7, with D perhaps matching TRBD1 (5 bases). With 0 bases removed from V and 5 bases from J, the gap between germline ends came to 8 bases. Germline V CDR1 and CDR2: MGHRA, YSYEKL. This CDR3 has 13 amino acids. The CDR3 loop is CASSQEQADEQYF. Here the CDR3 DNA reads TGCGCCAGCAGCCAAGAACAGGCAGACGAGCAGTACTTC.

This chain links TRBV12-3 or TRBV12-4 with TRBJ1-2; 10 bases map to TRBD1. The CDR3 is made up of 13 amino acids. Unmatched junction bases numbered 5, after V lost 7 bases and J lost 6 bases. The CDR3 reads CASNRDRGDGYTF. DNA of the CDR3: TGTGCCAGCAACCGGGACAGGGGCGATGGCTACACCTTC.

The chain recombines TRBV6-5 with TRBJ1-1, with a weak D call TRBD1 (5 bases). Germline-derived CDR1 and CDR2 are MNHEY and SVGAGI. The ends were cut back, 10 bases at V and 5 bases at J, with 17 bases in the middle. The CDR3 contains 13 residues. CDR3 sequence (DNA): TGTGCCACCCGGGACCGGGACGGGACTGAAGCTTTCTTT. Amino acid sequence: CATRDRDGTEAFF.

The chain joins TRBV11-2 to TRBJ1-5; unclear D gene. This CDR3 has 13 amino acids. V shed 3 bases and J shed 8 bases, with 11 bases lying between them. Germline lookup yields CDR1 SGHAT and CDR2 FQNNGV. The CDR3 coding sequence is TGTGCCAGCAGCTTCGATCCGGATGAGCCCCAGCATTTT. Translated, it gives CASSFDPDEPQHF. The whole variable domain, remainder taken from reference TRBV11-2 and TRBJ1-5, is EAGVAQSPRYKIIEKRQSVAFWCNPISGHATLYWYQQILGQGPKLLIQFQNNGVVDDSQLPKDRFSAERLKGVDSTLKIQPAKLEDSAVYLCASSFDPDEPQHFGDGTRLSIL.